The subject of this entry is one T cell receptor (beta chain). Its matching antigen is unknown. Unique molecular identifiers were present in the TCR beta cDNA libraries. Once about 0.95 to 10 million T cells were used, about 490,000 cDNA molecules resulted. A single record per CDR3 protein comes from TCRdb applying MiXCR to the PCR reads. This sample has roughly 730,000 distinct CDR3 sequences, with approximately 30% found just once. This entry is derived from a study of post-analysis software for immune sequencing data. Study details: Disease trajectories encompassed relapsing-remitting, secondary progressive and progressive-relapsing multiple sclerosis.

Study-wide results and limits: Those samples that were prepared in the same batch co-clustered strongly by F measure. Controls had lower frequencies than patients of 4 or 5 TRBV segments, which included TRBV5-6, TRBV5-1 and TRBV20-1. Significantly lower normalized Chao1 diversity was seen in multiple sclerosis patients than in controls.

Germline values: CDR1 DFQATT, CDR2 SNEGSKA (reference sequence). V lost 0 bases and J 1 base, leaving 10 bases between the germline ends. The CDR3 runs to 14 residues. This chain links TRBV20-1 with TRBJ2-7; no reliable D call. The sequenced material came from blood. The TCR was taken from a girl aged 10 to 17 with multiple sclerosis. CDR3 DNA: TGCAGTGCTAGAGATGTCGACAAGTCCTACGAGCAGTACTTC. Its translation: CSARDVDKSYEQYF.